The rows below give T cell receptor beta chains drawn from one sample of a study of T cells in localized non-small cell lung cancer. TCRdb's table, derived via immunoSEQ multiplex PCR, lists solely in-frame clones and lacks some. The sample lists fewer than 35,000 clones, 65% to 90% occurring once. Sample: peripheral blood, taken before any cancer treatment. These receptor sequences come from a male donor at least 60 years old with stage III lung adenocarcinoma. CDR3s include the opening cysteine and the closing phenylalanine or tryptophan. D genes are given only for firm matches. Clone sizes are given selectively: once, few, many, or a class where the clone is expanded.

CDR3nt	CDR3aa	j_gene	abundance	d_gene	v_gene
TGTGCCAGTAGTACTGGGGGGCGGAGTCAGCCCCAGCATTTT	CASSTGGRSQPQHF	TRBJ1-5	once	-	TRBV19
TGTGCCAGCAGCTTAGACCAAGGCACAGATACGCAGTATTTT	CASSLDQGTDTQYF	TRBJ2-3	-	-	TRBV5-5
TGTGCCAGCAGTGAGCGTGTGACCCAGTACTTC	CASSERVTQYF	TRBJ2-5	-	-	TRBV2
TGTGCCAGCAGCCCCTATGGGGGGGCATATGGGAACACTGAAGCTTTCTTT	CASSPYGGAYGNTEAFF	TRBJ1-1	-	-	TRBV14
TGTGCCAGCAGCCCTGGACAGGGACTTTCTGGAAACACCATATATTTT	CASSPGQGLSGNTIYF	TRBJ1-3	-	TRBD1	TRBV11-3
TGTGCCTGGAGTCCTGGGCTAGGGGCCAACGTCCTGACTTTC	CAWSPGLGANVLTF	TRBJ2-6	-	-	TRBV30
TGTGCCAGCAAGCTGGCGACTAGCGTCCCCGATACGCAGTATTTT	CASKLATSVPDTQYF	TRBJ2-3	few	TRBD2	TRBV2
TGTGCCAGCAGCCGGACGGATACCTACGAGCAGTACTTC	CASSRTDTYEQYF	TRBJ2-7	-	-	TRBV7-6
TGTGCCAGCAGTGATCTGGGTGGGGAGACCCAGTACTTC	CASSDLGGETQYF	TRBJ2-5	-	-	TRBV6-1
TGTGCCAGCAGCTGGGGGGTAGGGGGAACGACTGAAGCTTTCTTT	CASSWGVGGTTEAFF	TRBJ1-1	-	-	TRBV5-8
TGTGCCAGCAGAACCCTTGTGGTCACTGAAGCTTTCTTT	CASRTLVVTEAFF	TRBJ1-1	-	-	TRBV7-9
TGTGCCAGCAGTTACACCGGGACAGGACGGTTCAGTGAGCAGTTCTTC	CASSYTGTGRFSEQFF	TRBJ2-1	-	TRBD1	TRBV6-9
TGTGCCGTTCGCAATGAGCAGTTCTTC	CAVRNEQFF	TRBJ2-1	-	-	TRBV7-9
TGTGCCAGCAGGCCGCTCCCTGGGGGGAAGGGGGTCAAGGGCACTGAAGCTTTCTTT	CASRPLPGGKGVKGTEAFF	TRBJ1-1	-	-	TRBV5-4
TGTGCCATCAGTATCACAGGGATTCAAGAGACCCAGTACTTC	CAISITGIQETQYF	TRBJ2-5	-	-	TRBV10-3
TGCGCCAGCAGCGCTAACAGGGGCGGCGAGACCCAGTACTTC	CASSANRGGETQYF	TRBJ2-5	-	TRBD1	TRBV5-1
TGTGCCAGCTCACCAGGGGTTTTTTGGGAGCAGTACTTC	CASSPGVFWEQYF	TRBJ2-7	few	-	TRBV18
TGTGCCAGCAGTGAGTTTCTGGGACAGGGCGGGAGCACAGATACGCAGTATTTT	CASSEFLGQGGSTDTQYF	TRBJ2-3	-	TRBD1	TRBV6-1
TGCGCCAGCAGCTTAGGACTCAATCAGCCCCAGCATTTT	CASSLGLNQPQHF	TRBJ1-5	few	-	TRBV5-1
TGCGCCAGCAGTGCCGGGACAGTTAATGAAAAACTGTTTTTT	CASSAGTVNEKLFF	TRBJ1-4	-	TRBD1	TRBV10-1
TGTGCCAGCAGCTTAGACGGGAGATGGGAAAATGAGCAGTTCTTC	CASSLDGRWENEQFF	TRBJ2-1	-	-	TRBV11-1
TGTGCCAGCAGTCCTTGGACAGGGGAGTACAATGAGCAGTTCTTC	CASSPWTGEYNEQFF	TRBJ2-1	-	TRBD1	TRBV27
TGTGCCAGCACCTTCTTAGGGACTCTCAACACCGGGGAGCTGTTTTTT	CASTFLGTLNTGELFF	TRBJ2-2	-	-	TRBV5-8
TGTGCCAGCAGGAGGTACAATGAGCAGTTCTTC	CASRRYNEQFF	TRBJ2-1	-	-	TRBV7-2
TGTGCCATCACCCCAAATTTCCAGGGAAGCCAGTACGAGCAGTACTTC	CAITPNFQGSQYEQYF	TRBJ2-7	-	-	TRBV10-3
TGTGCCAGCAGTCACGGACAGGCGAACACTGAAGCTTTCTTT	CASSHGQANTEAFF	TRBJ1-1	once	TRBD1	TRBV6-5
TGTGCCAGCAGTAACACCGTGGACAGGCTCTATGGCTACACCTTC	CASSNTVDRLYGYTF	TRBJ1-2	-	TRBD1	TRBV6-6
TGTGCCATCAGTGATCGAGGGCCGGGCACTGAAGCTTTCTTT	CAISDRGPGTEAFF	TRBJ1-1	-	-	TRBV10-3
TGCGCCAGCAGCTTGGTATCCCTCACTCAAAGCAATGAGCAGTTCTTC	CASSLVSLTQSNEQFF	TRBJ2-1	-	-	TRBV5-1
TGTGCCAGCAGCCTATTTGGGGAGCAGTACTTC	CASSLFGEQYF	TRBJ2-7	-	-	TRBV7-2
TGTGCCAGCAGCCCTGAAACAGGGGTTAATTCACCCCTCCACTTT	CASSPETGVNSPLHF	TRBJ1-6	-	TRBD1	TRBV28
TGTGCCTGGGCCCCTTCAGAGACCCAGTACTTC	CAWAPSETQYF	TRBJ2-5	-	-	TRBV30
TGCAGCGTAGCCAGGGGTAGTTCCACCGGGGAGCTGTTTTTT	CSVARGSSTGELFF	TRBJ2-2	medium-sized	-	TRBV29-1
TGCGCCAGCAGCTTGGGTTACAGGGGAAGCGGCACAGATACGCAGTATTTT	CASSLGYRGSGTDTQYF	TRBJ2-3	-	TRBD1	TRBV5-1
TGTGCCAGCTCACCAACCAACGCAGGGCTTGAAAAACTGTTTTTT	CASSPTNAGLEKLFF	TRBJ1-4	few	-	TRBV18
TGTGCCACCAGCAGAGATCCGGCGGGATACAATGAGCAGTTCTTC	CATSRDPAGYNEQFF	TRBJ2-1	-	-	TRBV15
TGTGCCAGCAGCCAAGACTCTGGGGCCAACGTCCTGACTTTC	CASSQDSGANVLTF	TRBJ2-6	-	-	TRBV4-2
TGTGCCAGCTCACCGGGGGCGAACTATGGCTACACCTTC	CASSPGANYGYTF	TRBJ1-2	-	-	TRBV18
TGTGCCAGCAGCTTGTCGGGGGGAGGGAGCAATCAGCCCCAGCATTTT	CASSLSGGGSNQPQHF	TRBJ1-5	-	-	TRBV5-4
TGTGCCAGCAGTCGGGACGGCTTGAGCACTGAAGCTTTCTTT	CASSRDGLSTEAFF	TRBJ1-1	once	-	TRBV6-4
TGTGCCAGCAGTGTCGCGGACGGTACTCAAGAGACCCAGTACTTC	CASSVADGTQETQYF	TRBJ2-5	-	-	TRBV6-1